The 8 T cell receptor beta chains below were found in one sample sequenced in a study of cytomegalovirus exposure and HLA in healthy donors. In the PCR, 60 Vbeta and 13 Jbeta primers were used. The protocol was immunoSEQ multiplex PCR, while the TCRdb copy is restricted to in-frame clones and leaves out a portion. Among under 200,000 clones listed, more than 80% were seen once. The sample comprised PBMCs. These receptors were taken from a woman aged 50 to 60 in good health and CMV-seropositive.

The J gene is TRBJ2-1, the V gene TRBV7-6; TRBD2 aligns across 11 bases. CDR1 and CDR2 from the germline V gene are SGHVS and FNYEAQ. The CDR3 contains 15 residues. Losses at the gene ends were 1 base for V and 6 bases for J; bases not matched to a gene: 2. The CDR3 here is CASSLVSGGGNEQFF. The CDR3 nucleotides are TGTGCCAGCAGCTTAGTTAGCGGGGGGGGCAATGAGCAGTTCTTC.

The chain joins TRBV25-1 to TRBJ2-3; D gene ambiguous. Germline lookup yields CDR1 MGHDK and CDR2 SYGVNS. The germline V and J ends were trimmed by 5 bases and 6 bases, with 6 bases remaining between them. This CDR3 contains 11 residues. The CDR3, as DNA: TGTGCCAGCAGTCTAAAGGATACGCAGTATTTT. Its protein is CASSLKDTQYF.

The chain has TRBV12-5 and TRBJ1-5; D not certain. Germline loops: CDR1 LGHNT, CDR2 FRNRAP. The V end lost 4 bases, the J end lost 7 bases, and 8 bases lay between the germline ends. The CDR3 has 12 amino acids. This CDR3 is CASGSSLQPQHF. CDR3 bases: TGTGCTAGTGGTTCCTCCCTGCAGCCCCAGCATTTT.

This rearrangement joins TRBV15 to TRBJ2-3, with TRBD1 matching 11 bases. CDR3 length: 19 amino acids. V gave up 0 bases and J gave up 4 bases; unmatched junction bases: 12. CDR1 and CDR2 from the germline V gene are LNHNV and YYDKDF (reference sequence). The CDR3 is CATSRDSKGGTGGSDTQYF. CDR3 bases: TGTGCCACCAGCAGAGATTCTAAGGGAGGGACAGGGGGATCAGATACGCAGTATTTT.

The CDR3 bases are TGTGCCAGCTCACCTACCGGGACAGGGGCCGCCGGGGAGCTGTTTTTT. Its translation: CASSPTGTGAAGELFF. The J gene is TRBJ2-2, the V gene TRBV18, with TRBD1 matching over 10 bases. The ends lost 3 bases at V and 6 bases at J; junction bases unmatched: 7. Germline V lookup: CDR1 KGHSH, CDR2 LQKENI. CDR3 length: 16 residues. The full variable domain, its missing parts supplied by reference TRBV18 and TRBJ2-2, is NAGVMQNPRHLVRRRGQEARLRCSPMKGHSHVYWYRQLPEEGLKFMVYLQKENIIDESGMPKERFSAEFPKEGPSILRIQQVVRGDSAAYFCASSPTGTGAAGELFFGEGSRLTVL.

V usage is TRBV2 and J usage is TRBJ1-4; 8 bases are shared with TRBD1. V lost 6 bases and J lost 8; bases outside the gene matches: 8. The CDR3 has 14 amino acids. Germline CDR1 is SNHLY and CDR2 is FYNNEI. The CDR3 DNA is TGTGCCAGCAGGGGCGGACAGGGACGCGAAAAACTGTTTTTT. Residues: CASRGGQGREKLFF.

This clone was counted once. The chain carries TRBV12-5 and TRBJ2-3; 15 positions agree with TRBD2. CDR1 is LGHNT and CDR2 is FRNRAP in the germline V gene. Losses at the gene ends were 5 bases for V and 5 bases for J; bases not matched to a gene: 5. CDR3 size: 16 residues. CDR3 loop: CASGPGLAGGQDTQYF. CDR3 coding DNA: TGTGCTAGTGGTCCTGGACTAGCGGGGGGGCAAGATACGCAGTATTTT.

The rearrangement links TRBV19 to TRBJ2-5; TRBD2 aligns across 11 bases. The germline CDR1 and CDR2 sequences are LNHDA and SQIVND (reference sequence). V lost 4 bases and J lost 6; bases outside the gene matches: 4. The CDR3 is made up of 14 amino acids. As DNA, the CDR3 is TGTGCCAGTAGTACAACTAGCGGGGGAAAGACCCAGTACTTC. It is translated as CASSTTSGGKTQYF.